This is a list of T cell receptor beta chains from one sample in a study of T cell changes during pregnancy in multiple sclerosis. Profiling relied on immunoSEQ multiplex PCR, and the TCRdb table lists in-frame clones only, not all of them. The table records about 58,000 clones, 85% to 95% of them present only once. Sequences were derived from CD8+ T cells from peripheral blood mononuclear cells, sampled in the second trimester of pregnancy. All receptors come from a female donor with multiple sclerosis, enrolled in a pregnancy study. Each CDR3 is given with its conserved first and last residue. The D gene is left open where the match is weak. Size values are once, few and many counts, or a class for expanded clones, and some rows have none.

-	TRBD2	TRBJ2-1	TRBV5-1	CASSLELAIIDEQFF	TGCGCCAGCAGCTTGGAACTAGCGATTATCGATGAGCAGTTCTTC
-	-	TRBJ1-2	TRBV19	CASLVSGHGYTF	TGTGCCAGCCTAGTGAGCGGACATGGCTACACCTTC
-	TRBD2	TRBJ2-3	TRBV5-4	CAAWGGGADTQYF	TGTGCCGCTTGGGGTGGGGGGGCAGATACGCAGTATTTT
-	-	TRBJ2-5	TRBV7-9	CASSLDNEETQYF	TGTGCCAGCAGTTTAGACAACGAAGAGACCCAGTACTTC
-	-	TRBJ1-1	TRBV7-8	CASTSSGGIPEAFF	TGTGCCAGCACCTCTTCGGGGGGAATACCTGAGGCTTTCTTT
-	-	TRBJ1-4	TRBV5-8	CASSLGGDEKLFF	TGTGCCAGCAGCTTGGGGGGGGACGAAAAACTGTTTTTT
-	TRBD2	TRBJ2-1	TRBV9	CASNSGTQKREGSYNEQFF	TGTGCCAGCAACTCCGGGACTCAGAAGCGGGAGGGCTCCTACAATGAGCAGTTCTTC
once	TRBD1	TRBJ1-5	TRBV27	CASSLGQGLNQPQHF	TGTGCCAGCAGTTTAGGACAGGGCCTCAATCAGCCCCAGCATTTT
-	-	TRBJ2-5	TRBV7-7	CASSHRGGETQYF	TGTGCCAGCAGCCACAGGGGGGGAGAGACCCAGTACTTC
-	TRBD1	TRBJ2-7	TRBV5-1	CASSSPGQGTYEQYF	TGCGCCAGCAGCTCGCCGGGACAGGGGACCTACGAGCAGTACTTC
-	-	TRBJ2-1	TRBV7-9	CASSLGAIEQFF	TGTGCCAGCAGCTTAGGAGCTATTGAGCAGTTCTTC
-	-	TRBJ1-2	TRBV7-9	CASRDGGYYGYTF	TGTGCCAGCCGGGACGGGGGATACTATGGCTACACCTTC
-	-	TRBJ2-5	TRBV18	CASSSRQETQYF	TGTGCCAGCTCATCCCGCCAAGAGACCCAGTACTTC
-	-	TRBJ1-1	TRBV10-3	CAISEAGQEDTEAFF	TGTGCCATCAGTGAGGCTGGTCAGGAAGACACTGAAGCTTTCTTT
-	-	TRBJ2-3	TRBV5-4	CASSLTGTLRTDTQYF	TGTGCCAGCAGCTTGACAGGAACGCTGCGCACAGATACGCAGTATTTT
-	-	TRBJ2-7	TRBV14	CASSQDGLRGYEQYF	TGTGCCAGCAGCCAAGATGGGCTACGCGGGTACGAGCAGTACTTC
once	-	TRBJ2-7	TRBV4-1	CASSQVASEQYF	TGCGCCAGCAGCCAAGTAGCGTCCGAGCAGTACTTC
-	-	TRBJ2-2	TRBV2	CASSPRVSISAGELFF	TGTGCCAGCAGCCCAAGAGTTAGCATTAGTGCAGGGGAGCTGTTTTTT
-	-	TRBJ1-4	TRBV9	CASSDGGGLKLFF	TGTGCCAGCAGCGACGGGGGGGGTCTAAAACTGTTTTTT
-	-	TRBJ2-7	TRBV7-2	CASSTRPTAIEYYEQYF	TGTGCCAGCAGCACTCGGCCGACAGCCATAGAGTACTACGAGCAGTACTTC
-	-	TRBJ1-1	TRBV7-7	CASSPLGPRNTEAFF	TGTGCCAGCAGCCCCCTAGGTCCCAGGAACACTGAAGCTTTCTTT
once	TRBD2	TRBJ2-1	TRBV4-3	CASSQERGGWDEQFF	TGCGCCAGCAGCCAAGAGCGGGGGGGCTGGGATGAGCAGTTCTTC
-	-	TRBJ2-7	TRBV11-1	CASSLQGADEQYF	TGTGCCAGCAGCTTACAGGGTGCCGACGAGCAGTACTTC
-	-	TRBJ1-1	TRBV6-6	CAAAGENTEAFF	TGTGCCGCCGCCGGGGAGAACACTGAAGCTTTCTTT
-	-	TRBJ2-5	TRBV7-9	CASSPTRGPQETQYF	TGTGCCAGCAGCCCCACGAGAGGGCCCCAAGAGACCCAGTACTTC
-	-	TRBJ2-2	TRBV28	CASSLLAENTGELFF	TGTGCCAGCAGTTTACTAGCAGAGAACACCGGGGAGCTGTTTTTT
-	TRBD2	TRBJ2-1	TRBV9	CASSVSKRGGMYEQFF	TGTGCCAGCAGCGTCTCGAAGCGGGGGGGTATGTATGAGCAGTTCTTC
-	-	TRBJ2-7	TRBV5-1	CASSSNRGPANEQYF	TGCGCCAGCAGCTCGAACCGAGGGCCGGCGAACGAGCAGTACTTC
-	TRBD1	TRBJ1-1	TRBV5-1	CASSLWGTGSLGTEAFF	TGCGCCAGCAGCTTGTGGGGGACAGGGTCCCTGGGCACTGAAGCTTTCTTT
-	TRBD1	TRBJ2-1	TRBV5-1	CASSLVWTGVPHRPRNEQFF	TGCGCCAGCAGCTTGGTATGGACAGGGGTACCCCACCGTCCTCGCAATGAGCAGTTCTTC
-	TRBD1	TRBJ1-2	TRBV4-1	CASSPPGQSYGYTF	TGCGCCAGCAGCCCCCCGGGACAGTCCTATGGCTACACCTTC
-	-	TRBJ1-1	TRBV7-6	CASSSEGRLGTEAFF	TGTGCCAGCAGCTCAGAGGGCAGGCTGGGCACTGAAGCTTTCTTT
-	-	TRBJ1-1	TRBV5-1	CASSLVGSGAEAFF	TGCGCCAGCAGCTTGGTGGGGTCCGGGGCTGAAGCTTTCTTT
-	TRBD2	TRBJ2-5	TRBV6-6	CASIGGSKGRETQYF	TGTGCCAGCATTGGCGGGAGCAAGGGGCGGGAGACCCAGTACTTC
-	-	TRBJ2-2	TRBV6-5	CASSYVGDGELFF	TGTGCCAGCAGTTACGTAGGGGACGGGGAGCTGTTTTTT
-	-	TRBJ2-7	TRBV6-1	CASSFYEQYF	TGTGCCAGCTCCTTCTACGAGCAGTACTTC
-	-	TRBJ1-6	TRBV4-3	CASSQDRGYNSPLHF	TGCGCCAGCAGCCAAGATAGAGGCTATAATTCACCCCTCCACTTT
-	-	TRBJ1-1	TRBV30	CAWILTGRSIAEAFF	TGTGCCTGGATCCTAACCGGCCGGAGCATCGCTGAAGCCTTCTTT
-	-	TRBJ2-5	TRBV5-1	CASTFSGETQYF	TGCGCCAGCACCTTTTCGGGGGAGACCCAGTACTTC
-	-	TRBJ2-1	TRBV27	CASSLPGTLTNEQFF	TGTGCCAGCAGTTTACCGGGGACTCTAACCAATGAGCAGTTCTTC
-	TRBD1	TRBJ1-1	TRBV7-9	CASRGSDRESSFF	TGTGCCAGCAGAGGGTCGGACAGGGAAAGTTCTTTCTTT
-	-	TRBJ1-5	TRBV7-8	CASSLQGNQPQHF	TGTGCCAGCAGCTTACAGGGTAATCAGCCCCAGCATTTT
-	-	TRBJ2-7	TRBV27	CASSFLGTVYEQYF	TGTGCCAGCAGTTTCCTCGGGACTGTCTACGAGCAGTACTTC
-	-	TRBJ2-7	TRBV27	CASTSRKGGYEQYF	TGTGCCAGCACCTCTCGGAAAGGGGGCTACGAGCAGTACTTC
-	TRBD1	TRBJ1-1	TRBV4-2	CASSQGTGGLDTEAFF	TGTGCCAGCAGCCAAGGGACAGGGGGCTTGGACACTGAAGCTTTCTTT
-	TRBD1	TRBJ2-6	TRBV7-8	CASSAKEGQGATGANVLTF	TGTGCCAGCAGCGCCAAAGAGGGACAGGGGGCGACTGGGGCCAACGTCCTGACTTTC
-	TRBD1	TRBJ1-1	TRBV4-3	CASSHPGQGAGNTEAFF	TGCGCCAGCAGCCACCCCGGACAGGGGGCGGGGAACACTGAAGCTTTCTTT
once	-	TRBJ2-7	TRBV11-3	CASSSRTRAEQYF	TGTGCCAGCAGCTCTCGGACCAGGGCCGAGCAGTACTTC
-	TRBD1	TRBJ2-7	TRBV27	CASSSRQGPSYEQYF	TGTGCCAGCAGTTCCCGACAGGGGCCCTCCTACGAGCAGTACTTC
-	-	TRBJ2-1	TRBV11-2	CASSLLPGPGAHGEQFF	TGTGCCAGCAGCTTACTACCGGGACCAGGGGCCCACGGTGAGCAGTTCTTC
-	-	TRBJ2-2	TRBV7-3	CASSPFSTSRGGELFF	TGTGCCAGCAGCCCCTTCTCGACCAGTCGGGGCGGGGAGCTGTTTTTT
-	-	TRBJ2-2	TRBV4-1	CASSQRLQGRSGDTGELFF	TGCGCCAGCAGCCAAAGGTTGCAGGGCAGGTCTGGGGACACCGGGGAGCTGTTTTTT
-	TRBD1	TRBJ1-2	TRBV12-5	CASGSTGDDGYTF	TGTGCTAGTGGCTCTACAGGGGATGATGGCTACACCTTC
once	TRBD1	TRBJ2-1	TRBV27	CASSPRQGWDEQFF	TGTGCCAGCAGTCCTCGACAGGGATGGGATGAGCAGTTCTTC
-	-	TRBJ2-7	TRBV12-5	CASGPPDSSYEQYF	TGTGCTAGTGGACCTCCGGACAGTTCCTACGAGCAGTACTTC
-	TRBD1	TRBJ2-1	TRBV7-9	CASSTTGTGSYYEQFF	TGTGCCAGCAGCACAACCGGGACAGGGTCGTATTATGAGCAGTTCTTC
-	TRBD1	TRBJ1-1	TRBV7-9	CASSLVSTGGDRTEAFF	TGTGCCAGCAGCTTAGTCAGTACAGGGGGAGATCGAACTGAAGCTTTCTTT